This TCR beta chain came from a study of shared clonotypes between healthy human individuals. Study overall: Plates per donor: three CD4 naive, three CD4 memory, two CD8 naive, one CD8 memory. The study's findings and limits: Read depth was anticipated to influence clonotype sharing among donors.

Donors, without exception, were Caucasian adults residing in Nashville, Tennessee. Trimming shortened V by 4 bases and J by 0 bases, and 10 bases separated the two germline ends. This CDR3 region has 14 residues. Germline-derived CDR1 and CDR2 are MNHNY and SVGAGI (reference sequence). Assay used: immunoSEQ multiplex PCR; TCRdb lists only in-frame clones, some missing. The repertoire holds 780,000 or so clones, with around 70% as singletons. A word on this clone: As yet, its antigen is unknown.

This chain connects TRBV6-6 to TRBJ2-7; D possibly corresponds to TRBD1 (6 bases). This sequence was found in a woman in her 30s in good health. Sequences were obtained from memory CD4+ T cells sorted from blood. Subset noted: CD45RA-negative fraction. The CDR3 protein is CASSSPGHSYEQYF. The CDR3 region has the DNA TGTGCCAGCAGTTCCCCGGGACACTCCTACGAGCAGTACTTC.